This T cell receptor beta chain was observed in a study of shared clonotypes between healthy human individuals. The method was immunoSEQ multiplex PCR; TCRdb's version includes in-frame clones alone and lacks a portion of them. The sample holds about 550,000 clones, 95% to 96% seen once. Cells designated naive CD8 were CD45RO-negative and were positively selected for CCR7, with terminally differentiated effector memory CD45RA+ cells excluded. This receptor was identified in a woman in her twenties or thirties in good health. The sample taken for sequencing was naive CD8+ T cells sorted from blood.

CDR3 amino acids: CASSTHYEQYF. The CDR3 coding sequence is TGTGCCAGCAGTACTCACTACGAGCAGTACTTC. The chain is built from TRBV28 and TRBJ2-7; D unresolved. Looked up from germline, CDR1 is MDHEN and CDR2 is SYDVKM. The CDR3 is 11 residues long. Deletions cut 5 bases from V and 3 bases from J, with 5 bases between.